This T cell receptor beta chain was obtained from a study of blood T cells in healthy people across ages. General study findings and limits: Higher diversity and more naive CD4+ cells were features of long-lived donors, compared to aged donors.

PCR was performed a second time for about 7 to 12 cycles using a sample-barcoded 5' primer and a J-beta primer mix. TCRdb used MiXCR to reprocess the 5' RACE reads, holding one entry per CDR3 protein. This table holds around 1,700,000 distinct CDR3 sequences, approximately 30% found once. For this clonotype: No antigen is known for it.

Source material: blood. The TCR originated in a young woman in good health.

The CDR3 DNA is TGTGCCAGCAGTCATGGGGCTAGCGGGATAACAGATACGCAGTATTTT. Its protein product is CASSHGASGITDTQYF. The gene calls are TRBV12-3 or TRBV12-4 and TRBJ2-3, with 9 bases aligning to TRBD2. The CDR3 runs to 16 residues. With V trimmed by 5 bases and J by 3 bases, 9 bases remained unmatched.